Shown below are 20 T cell receptor beta chains from a single sample sequenced in a study of blood T cell repertoires in COVID-19 (TCRdb year 2020). The library was generated by the immunoSEQ multiplex PCR assay. The table was pulled from immuneACCESS by TCRdb, which kept in-frame rearrangements only. Such tables lose some clones; where checked, under half of the loss comes from unresolved V genes, and the rest has no known cause. The sample records 200,000 or so clones, around four fifths of which are singletons. The top ten constitute under 5.5% of the sample. Sequenced material: peripheral blood. The receptor source for this set is a woman in her thirties with acute or convalescent COVID-19.

V and J are TRBV6-6 and TRBJ1-5, with TRBD1 matching over 7 bases. V shed 6 bases, J shed 4 bases, and the junction held 6 bases outside the gene matches. Germline V gives CDR1 MNHNY, CDR2 SVGAGI (reference sequence). The CDR3 length is 14 residues. The CDR3 DNA is TGTGCCAGCAGCCCTGGGACAGCGAATCAGCCCCAGCATTTT. Translated, it gives CASSPGTANQPQHF.

This sequence joins TRBV18 and TRBJ1-2, with 8 bases that match TRBD1. Germline V gene data show CDR1 as KGHSH and CDR2 as LQKENI. CDR3 size: 15 residues. V shed 2 bases and J 7 bases; nucleotides not matched to a gene: 9. The DNA of the CDR3 is TGTGCCAGCTCACCATCCGGGACAGGACTCCTTGGCTACACCTTC. This codes for CASSPSGTGLLGYTF.

This chain connects TRBV7-2 to TRBJ2-1; 7 positions match TRBD2. The CDR3 is 15 amino acids. V was clipped by 5 bases and J by 5 bases; unmatched bases: 9. Germline assignment: CDR1 SGHTA and CDR2 FQGNSA. The CDR3 spells CASSPRERGNNEQFF. The CDR3 bases are TGTGCCAGCAGCCCCCGGGAGCGGGGCAACAATGAGCAGTTCTTC. The variable domain in full, completed from reference TRBV7-2 and TRBJ2-1, reads GAGVSQSPSNKVTEKGKDVELRCDPISGHTALYWYRQSLGQGLEFLIYFQGNSAPDKSGLPSDRFSAERTGGSVSTLTIQRTQQEDSAVYLCASSPRERGNNEQFFGPGTRLTVL.

The chain links TRBV9 to TRBJ1-2; maybe TRBD1 (6 bases). CDR1 and CDR2 from the germline V gene are SGDLS and YYNGEE. V lost 7 bases and J 7 bases, leaving 32 bases between the germline ends. CDR3 length: 18 amino acids. The CDR3 here is CASSSYVGRGPSRGGYTF. The CDR3 region has the DNA TGTGCCAGCTCATCGTACGTGGGCAGGGGTCCAAGTCGGGGTGGCTACACCTTC. Supplemented by reference TRBV9 and TRBJ1-2, the full variable domain reads DSGVTQTPKHLITATGQRVTLRCSPRSGDLSVYWYQQSLDQGLQFLIQYYNGEERAKGNILERFSAQQFPDLHSELNLSSLELGDSALYFCASSSYVGRGPSRGGYTFGSGTRLTVV.

The chain links TRBV9 to TRBJ2-7; 9 nucleotides align to TRBD1. This CDR3 has 16 residues. V lost 4 bases, J lost 3 bases, and 11 bases stayed unmatched. Per the germline V gene, CDR1 is SGDLS and CDR2 is YYNGEE. The DNA of the CDR3 is TGTGCCAGCAGCACCGGACCGGGACAGGGAGGCTACGAGCAGTACTTC. This translates into CASSTGPGQGGYEQYF. The whole variable domain, remainder taken from reference TRBV9 and TRBJ2-7, is DSGVTQTPKHLITATGQRVTLRCSPRSGDLSVYWYQQSLDQGLQFLIQYYNGEERAKGNILERFSAQQFPDLHSELNLSSLELGDSALYFCASSTGPGQGGYEQYFGPGTRLTVT.

The chain uses TRBV19 and TRBJ1-5, with TRBD1 matching over 9 bases. V lost 5 bases, J lost 2 bases, and 19 bases stayed unmatched. This CDR3 contains 20 residues. The germline V gene encodes CDR1 LNHDA and CDR2 SQIVND (reference sequence). CDR3 loop: CASSPTGGAGGGVGNQPQHF. The CDR3 region has the DNA TGTGCCAGTAGTCCTACAGGGGGCGCAGGCGGCGGGGTGGGCAATCAGCCCCAGCATTTT.

The V call is TRBV5-1, the J call TRBJ2-5, with 7 bases lining up with TRBD2. The junction had 5 bases not matched to a gene; V was cut back by 0 bases and J by 3 bases. The CDR3 consists of 15 residues. Germline V gives CDR1 SGHRS, CDR2 YFSETQ. The CDR3 sequence is CASSLAGAGEETQYF. The DNA of the CDR3 is TGCGCCAGCAGCTTGGCCGGCGCGGGAGAAGAGACCCAGTACTTC.

The chain couples TRBV7-6 to TRBJ2-1; 14 bases line up with TRBD2. This CDR3 is built from 18 residues. Germline V gives CDR1 SGHVS, CDR2 FNYEAQ. After removal of 5 bases from V and 2 bases from J, the junction contained 8 bases not matched to a gene. The CDR3 DNA reads TGTGCCAGCAGCCAGAGACTAGCGGGGGGGTTCACCTACAATGAGCAGTTCTTC. Its protein is CASSQRLAGGFTYNEQFF.

The V gene is TRBV27, the J gene TRBJ1-2, with 8 bases matching TRBD1. Germline CDR1 reads MNHEY; CDR2 reads SMNVEV (reference sequence). The CDR3 is 15 amino acids. V shed 7 bases and J 5 bases; nucleotides not matched to a gene: 12. CDR3 sequence: CASMDPDREPYGYTF. CDR3 DNA sequence: TGTGCCAGCATGGATCCGGACAGGGAACCATATGGCTACACCTTC.

The J gene is TRBJ1-3, the V gene TRBV5-6; a possible D gene is TRBD1 (6 bases). This CDR3 spans 15 amino acids. V dropped 6 bases and J dropped 2 bases, with 15 bases sitting between them. Per germline, CDR1 SGHDT and CDR2 YYEEEE. The CDR3 reads CASTRPGVPGNTIYF. CDR3 bases: TGTGCCAGCACCCGACCAGGGGTCCCTGGAAACACCATATATTTT. Complete variable domain (other parts from reference TRBV5-6 and TRBJ1-3): DAGVTQSPTHLIKTRGQQVTLRCSPKSGHDTVSWYQQALGQGPQFIFQYYEEEERQRGNFPDRFSGHQFPNYSSELNVNALLLGDSALYLCASTRPGVPGNTIYFGEGSWLTVV.

This chain uses TRBV9 with TRBJ1-4; 8 bases agree with TRBD1. With V trimmed by 3 bases and J by 8 bases, 12 bases remained unmatched. Looked up from germline, CDR1 is SGDLS and CDR2 is YYNGEE. The CDR3 consists of 16 residues. CDR3 bases: TGTGCCAGCAGCGAATCCGCAGGGGGCCTTGGGGAAAAACTGTTTTTT. It translates to CASSESAGGLGEKLFF.

Ten or more counts support this clone. This chain joins TRBV27 and TRBJ2-1; TRBD1 matches 7 bases. V dropped 1 base and J dropped 8; count of bases not matched to a gene: 11. From germline, CDR1 is MNHEY and CDR2 SMNVEV (reference sequence). The CDR3 is 16 amino acids. The CDR3 loop is CASSLWGTATVHEQFF. Here the CDR3 DNA reads TGTGCCAGCAGTTTATGGGGGACAGCCACGGTCCATGAGCAGTTCTTC.

CDR3 nucleotides: TGTGCCAGCAGTTACGGGCGGTGGGACAACTACGAGCAGTACTTC. The encoded protein is CASSYGRWDNYEQYF. This rearrangement joins TRBV6-2 or TRBV6-3 to TRBJ2-7, with D perhaps TRBD1 (6 bases). This CDR3 comprises 15 residues. V gave up 2 bases and J gave up 3 bases, with 14 bases separating them. CDR1 is MNHEY and CDR2 is SVGEGT in the germline V gene.

The chain has TRBV23-1 and TRBJ2-3; unclear D gene. TRBV23-1 is placed among ORFs of uncertain function. This CDR3 has 14 residues. The V and J ends lost 0 bases and 5 bases respectively, with 9 bases between them. The CDR3 spells CASSQSSGVDTQYF. The CDR3 nucleotides are TGCGCCAGCAGTCAATCGTCCGGAGTAGATACGCAGTATTTT.

The V call is TRBV24-1, the J call TRBJ2-5; possibly TRBD1 for D (6 bases). The CDR3 is 14 residues long. Deletions cut 3 bases from V and 5 bases from J, with 12 bases between. Germline V gene sequence: CDR1 KGHDR, CDR2 SFDVKD. The CDR3: CATSDRTEGETQYF. The CDR3 coding sequence is TGTGCCACCAGTGATCGGACAGAGGGGGAGACCCAGTACTTC.

This chain links TRBV28 with TRBJ2-7, with 9 bases fitting TRBD2. The CDR3 has 14 residues. CDR1 and CDR2 from the germline V gene are MDHEN and SYDVKM. The V gene end was trimmed by 6 bases and the J gene end by 9 bases; junction bases not matched to a gene: 12. The CDR3 DNA follows: TGTGCCAGCAGGTTGGGGCTAGCGGGATTTCGGCAGTACTTC. This encodes CASRLGLAGFRQYF.

The V gene is TRBV6-6, the J gene TRBJ2-7, with D tentatively TRBD1 (6 bases). CDR3 size: 12 residues. Germline V gene lookup returns CDR1 MNHNY and CDR2 SVGAGI (reference sequence). V gave up 9 bases and J gave up 2 bases, with 11 bases separating them. The CDR3 loop is CASLSGAYEQYF. CDR3 sequence (DNA): TGTGCCAGTCTTTCAGGGGCCTACGAGCAGTACTTC.

The rearrangement joins TRBV27 to TRBJ2-7; 11 positions match TRBD1. Per the germline V gene, CDR1 is MNHEY and CDR2 is SMNVEV (reference sequence). After removal of 4 bases from V and 2 bases from J, the junction contained 7 bases not matched to a gene. CDR3 size: 16 residues. CDR3 in amino acids: CASSSMGQGGPYEQYF. CDR3 bases: TGTGCCAGCAGTTCAATGGGACAGGGGGGCCCCTACGAGCAGTACTTC.

This chain links TRBV2 with TRBJ1-5; D is undetermined. The V and J ends lost 3 bases and 7 bases respectively, with 7 bases between them. Germline CDR1 SNHLY, CDR2 FYNNEI. The CDR3 contains 12 residues. CDR3 amino acids: CASSDGWQPQHF. Written as DNA, the CDR3 is TGTGCCAGCAGTGATGGCTGGCAGCCCCAGCATTTT.

The V and J genes are TRBV5-4 and TRBJ2-7; D might be TRBD1 (5 bases). This CDR3 comprises 14 residues. Per germline, CDR1 SGHNT and CDR2 YYREEE (reference sequence). Trimming removed 0 bases at V and 3 bases at J, with 10 bases between. The CDR3, as DNA: TGTGCCAGCAGCTTGGTGGGCAGGGTCTACGAGCAGTACTTC. Its protein is CASSLVGRVYEQYF.